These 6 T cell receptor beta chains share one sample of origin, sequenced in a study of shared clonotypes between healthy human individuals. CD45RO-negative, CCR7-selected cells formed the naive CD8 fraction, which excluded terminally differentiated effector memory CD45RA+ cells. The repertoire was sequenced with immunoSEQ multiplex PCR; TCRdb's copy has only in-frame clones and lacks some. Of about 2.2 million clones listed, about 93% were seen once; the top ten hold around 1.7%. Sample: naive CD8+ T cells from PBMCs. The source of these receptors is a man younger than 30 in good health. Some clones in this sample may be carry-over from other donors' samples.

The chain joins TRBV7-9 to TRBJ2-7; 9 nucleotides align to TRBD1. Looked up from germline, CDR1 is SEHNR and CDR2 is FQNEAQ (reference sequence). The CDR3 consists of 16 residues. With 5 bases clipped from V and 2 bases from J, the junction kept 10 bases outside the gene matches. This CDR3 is CASSGRTGAATYEQYF. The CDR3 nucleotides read TGTGCCAGCAGCGGAAGGACAGGGGCCGCTACCTACGAGCAGTACTTC.

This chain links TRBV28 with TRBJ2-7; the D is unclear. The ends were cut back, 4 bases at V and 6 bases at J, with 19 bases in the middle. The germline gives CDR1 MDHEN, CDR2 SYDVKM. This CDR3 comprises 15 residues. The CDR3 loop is CASSYNKDAPREQYF. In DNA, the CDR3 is TGTGCCAGCAGTTATAACAAGGACGCCCCCCGCGAGCAGTACTTC.

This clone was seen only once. Here the CDR3 reads CASSPRGQGPAYEQYF. The DNA for the CDR3 is TGCGCCAGCAGCCCCCGAGGTCAGGGACCAGCCTACGAGCAGTACTTC. The gene calls are TRBV4-1 and TRBJ2-7, with D perhaps assigned TRBD1 or TRBD2 (5 bases each). V gave up 4 bases and J gave up 2 bases, with 18 bases separating them. CDR1 is MGHRA, CDR2 YSYEKL, per germline. The CDR3 has 16 amino acids.

For the CDR3, the DNA is TGCAGCGTTGCGAGGCAATCCACTGAAGCTTTCTTT. It translates to CSVARQSTEAFF. V and J are TRBV29-1 and TRBJ1-1; unclear D gene. Trimming removed 4 bases from V and 4 bases from J, with 10 bases in between. CDR3 size: 12 residues. Germline CDR1 is SQVTM and CDR2 is ANQGSEA.

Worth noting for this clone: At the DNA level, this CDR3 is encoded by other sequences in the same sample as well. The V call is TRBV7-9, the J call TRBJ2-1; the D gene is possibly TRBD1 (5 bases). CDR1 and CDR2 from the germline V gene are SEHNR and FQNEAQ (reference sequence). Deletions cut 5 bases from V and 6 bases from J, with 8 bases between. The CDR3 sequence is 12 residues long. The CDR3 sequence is CASSPDSNEQFF. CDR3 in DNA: TGTGCCAGCAGCCCAGACAGCAATGAGCAGTTCTTC.

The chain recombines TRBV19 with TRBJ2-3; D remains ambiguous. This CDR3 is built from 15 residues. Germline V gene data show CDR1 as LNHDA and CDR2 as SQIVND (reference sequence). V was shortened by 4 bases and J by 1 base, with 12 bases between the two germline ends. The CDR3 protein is CASSNPMAGTDTQYF. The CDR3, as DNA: TGTGCCAGTAGTAACCCGATGGCAGGCACAGATACGCAGTATTTT.